These T cell receptor beta chains were read from a single sample in a study of cytotoxic CD8 clonotypes in ibrutinib-treated CLL. The assay was immunoSEQ multiplex PCR, and TCRdb's table has in-frame clones only and misses some. This sample has about 50,000 clones, with over 80% found just once. This specimen consisted of PBMCs, obtained after 24 months of ibrutinib treatment. Receptor source: a human donor with chronic lymphocytic leukemia. The CDR3 runs from the conserved cysteine through the conserved F or W. The D gene is left open where the match is weak. Clone size is stated in some rows and not others, as once, few, many or a class when expanded.

TRBV4-3	TRBJ2-2	NA	NA	TGCGCCAGCTCCCGGGCCGGGGAGCTGTTTTTT	CASSRAGELFF
TRBV5-8	TRBJ2-7	TRBD1	NA	TGTGCCAGCAGCCCCGGGACAGGCCACTACGAGCAGTACTTC	CASSPGTGHYEQYF
TRBV30	TRBJ1-3	TRBD1	NA	TGTGCCTGGAGCTTACAGGGGAGAAACACCATATATTTT	CAWSLQGRNTIYF
TRBV6-5	TRBJ2-3	NA	NA	TGTGCCAGCAGATGGGGACCAGGAACGCAGTATTTT	CASRWGPGTQYF
TRBV28	TRBJ2-7	TRBD1	NA	TGTGCCAGCAGTTCATCTCTCCGGGACAGGGTCCACGAGCAGTACTTC	CASSSSLRDRVHEQYF
TRBV7-2	TRBJ2-7	TRBD2	NA	TGTGCCAGCAGCTTAGGGACTAGCGGGAGGGAGTACGAGCAGTACTTC	CASSLGTSGREYEQYF
TRBV29-1	TRBJ2-3	NA	NA	TGCGGGGGAGGTGGAGATACGCAGTATTTT	CGGGGDTQYF
TRBV4-3	TRBJ1-2	NA	once	TGCGCCAGCAGCCAAGGAATGGCAGGCTATGGCTACACCTTC	CASSQGMAGYGYTF
TRBV4-3	TRBJ2-7	TRBD2	NA	TGCGCCAGCAACCAAGATTTAGCGGGGCAGGGCGAGCAGTACTTC	CASNQDLAGQGEQYF
TRBV29-1	TRBJ1-2	NA	NA	TGCAGCGTTGAAGCCCTTACAGGCGTAGGTGGCTACACCTTC	CSVEALTGVGGYTF
TRBV7-9	TRBJ1-5	NA	NA	TGTGCCAGCAGCTTAAGCGGGGATCAGCCCCAGCATTTT	CASSLSGDQPQHF
TRBV18	TRBJ1-1	NA	NA	TGTGCCAGCTCACCACCGGAGACACTGAACACTGAAGCTTTCTTT	CASSPPETLNTEAFF
TRBV6-4	TRBJ1-2	NA	NA	TGTGCCAGCAGTGACCTGGCAGCAAGGGTTATCACCTTC	CASSDLAARVITF
TRBV14	TRBJ2-7	NA	NA	TGTGCCAGCAGCGACAGGTTACTCTACGAGCAGTACTTC	CASSDRLLYEQYF
TRBV7-9	TRBJ2-7	TRBD1	NA	TGTGCCAGCAGCTTCGACAGGGTCCTCTCCGAGCAGTACTTC	CASSFDRVLSEQYF
TRBV4-1	TRBJ2-5	TRBD1	NA	TGCGCCAGCAGCCAAGTACAGGGGCGCCAAGAGACCCAGTACTTC	CASSQVQGRQETQYF
TRBV27	TRBJ2-1	TRBD2	large	TGTGCCAGCAGTTCAATTGGGGGGGGGATTTCCTACAATGAGCAGTTCTTC	CASSSIGGGISYNEQFF
TRBV11-3	TRBJ1-1	TRBD1	NA	TGTGCCAGCAGCCTGGGGACAGGCTCGAACACTGAAGCTTTCTTT	CASSLGTGSNTEAFF
TRBV7-2	TRBJ2-7	TRBD2	NA	TGTGCCAGCAGCTCTTTAGGACTAGCGGGGGCCTACGAGCAGTACTTC	CASSSLGLAGAYEQYF
TRBV28	TRBJ1-5	TRBD1	NA	TGTGCCAGCAGTTATAGCCTCAGGGGGAGAGGGCAGCCCCAGCATTTT	CASSYSLRGRGQPQHF
TRBV6-4	TRBJ2-7	NA	NA	TGTGCCAGCAGTGAATTGGGGGAGAGCTCCTACGAGCAGTACTTC	CASSELGESSYEQYF
TRBV13	TRBJ2-3	NA	NA	TGTGCCAGCAGCTTAGGAAGGTGGGGCACAGATACGCAGTATTTT	CASSLGRWGTDTQYF
TRBV6-5	TRBJ2-7	NA	NA	TGTGCCAGCAAAAGGTACTACGAGCAGTACTTC	CASKRYYEQYF
TRBV6-5	TRBJ2-2	TRBD2	large	TGTGCCAGCAGCACGACTAGCGGGCACACCGGGGAGCTGTTTTTT	CASSTTSGHTGELFF
TRBV28	TRBJ2-1	TRBD2	NA	TGTGCCAGCATGGGCGGGAGGTACAATGAGCAGTTCTTC	CASMGGRYNEQFF
TRBV2	TRBJ2-3	NA	NA	TGTGCCACCTCGAGCGGCATTCGCACAGATACGCAGTATTTT	CATSSGIRTDTQYF
TRBV28	TRBJ2-1	NA	NA	TGTGCCAGCAGTTTACGGTCGAATGAGCAGTTCTTC	CASSLRSNEQFF
TRBV19	TRBJ2-7	TRBD1	NA	TGTGCCAGTAGAAGAGGGACAGACTCCTACGAGCAGTACTTC	CASRRGTDSYEQYF
TRBV2	TRBJ1-5	NA	NA	TGTGCCAGCAGTGAAGAAGTTCTGAATCAGCCCCAGCATTTT	CASSEEVLNQPQHF
TRBV14	TRBJ1-3	NA	NA	TGTGCCAGCAGCCAAGAGTACGCGGGTACATCATTTGGGAACACCATATATTTT	CASSQEYAGTSFGNTIYF
TRBV27	TRBJ2-1	TRBD1	NA	TGTGCCAGCAGTTTCTGGGGGAGAGGGGGCAGGGAGCAGTTCTTC	CASSFWGRGGREQFF
TRBV4-1	TRBJ2-2	TRBD2	NA	TGCGCCAGCAGCCAAGATAAGGGACTAGCGGACCACACCGGGGAGCTGTTTTTT	CASSQDKGLADHTGELFF
TRBV18	TRBJ2-3	TRBD2	NA	TGTGCCAGCTCACCACCGGGACTAGCGGGAGCAGATACGCAGTATTTT	CASSPPGLAGADTQYF
TRBV11-3	TRBJ2-2	TRBD1	NA	TGTGCCAGCAGCACCCGACAGGGCCCCGGGGAGCTGTTTTTT	CASSTRQGPGELFF
TRBV2	TRBJ1-2	NA	few	TGTGCCGGCCAGGGTAACTATGGCTACACCTTC	CAGQGNYGYTF
TRBV28	TRBJ2-7	TRBD1	NA	TGTGCCAGCACCCGCGGGACAGGGGTCGACGAGCAGTACTTC	CASTRGTGVDEQYF
TRBV7-7	TRBJ1-1	NA	NA	TGTGCCAGCAGCTTAGTGAGGGGCACTGAAGCTTTCTTT	CASSLVRGTEAFF
TRBV11-2	TRBJ2-7	TRBD2	NA	TGTGCCAGCAGCTGGACTAGCGGGAGTAATACCTACGAGCAGTACTTC	CASSWTSGSNTYEQYF
TRBV30	TRBJ2-7	TRBD2	NA	TGTGCCTGGTACCCTAGCGGGGGACCCCTACGGGAGCAGTACTTC	CAWYPSGGPLREQYF
TRBV18	TRBJ1-1	NA	NA	TGTGCCAGCTCACCACGCCTTGGCGAGACGTTGAACACTGAAGCTTTCTTT	CASSPRLGETLNTEAFF
TRBV5-4	TRBJ1-2	TRBD1	NA	TGTGCCAGCAGCTTTGGGACAGGGGCCTTTGGCTACACCTTC	CASSFGTGAFGYTF
TRBV18	TRBJ1-3	NA	many	TGTGCCAGCTCAACACAGCGGGGTGGCTCTGGAAACACCATATATTTT	CASSTQRGGSGNTIYF
TRBV5-1	TRBJ2-3	NA	NA	TGCGCCAGCAGCTTGCTGAGTCTTGGTCCAGATACGCAGTATTTT	CASSLLSLGPDTQYF
TRBV7-6	TRBJ2-7	TRBD1	NA	TGTGCCAGCAGCCGGGACAGAGCTTACTACGAGCAGTACTTC	CASSRDRAYYEQYF
TRBV29-1	TRBJ1-1	NA	NA	TGCAGCGGCTTTCTACGGGGCGCGAGGACTGAAGCTTTCTTT	CSGFLRGARTEAFF
TRBV10-1	TRBJ2-4	NA	NA	TGCGCCAGCAGCTCAGGATGGGACTCACCCATAGCCAAAAACATTCAGTACTTC	CASSSGWDSPIAKNIQYF
TRBV7-9	TRBJ1-1	TRBD1	once	TGTGCCAGCAGCCTGGGACAGGGAGAAGCCAAAGCTTTCTTT	CASSLGQGEAKAFF
TRBV19	TRBJ2-3	NA	NA	TGTGCCAGTAGTATAAGGTCTGGGGCGGAGGCCACAGATACGCAGTATTTT	CASSIRSGAEATDTQYF
TRBV4-2	TRBJ2-2	TRBD1	NA	TGTGCCAGCAGCCCTCGGACAGGGAACACCGGGGAGCTGTTTTTT	CASSPRTGNTGELFF
TRBV5-6	TRBJ2-1	NA	NA	TGTGCCAGCAGCTTGAGAGGGAGGCCCTACAATGAGCAGTTCTTC	CASSLRGRPYNEQFF
TRBV11-2	TRBJ2-7	TRBD1	NA	TGTGCCAGCAGCTTTTGGACAGGAATGGACGAGCAGTACTTC	CASSFWTGMDEQYF
TRBV2	TRBJ1-2	NA	NA	TGTGCCAGCAGTGACAGCTATGGCTACACCTTC	CASSDSYGYTF
TRBV10-3	TRBJ1-2	TRBD1	few	TGTGCCATCGCCTCGGAGACGTGGGGAGGGGGCGATGGCTACACCTTC	CAIASETWGGGDGYTF
TRBV28	TRBJ1-5	TRBD1	NA	TGTGCCAGCAGTTTGATTACAGGGGGGGATCAGCCCCAGCATTTT	CASSLITGGDQPQHF
TRBV6-1	TRBJ1-2	NA	few	TGTGCCAGCAGTGAAGCTAACTATGGCTACACCTTC	CASSEANYGYTF
TRBV7-8	TRBJ2-7	TRBD1	few	TGTGCCAGCAGTCCGGGACAGGGGCACGGCGAGCAGTACTTC	CASSPGQGHGEQYF
TRBV5-1	TRBJ1-4	TRBD1	NA	TGCGCCAGCAGCTTGGCTGGACAGGGAGAAAAACTGTTTTTT	CASSLAGQGEKLFF
TRBV6-1	TRBJ2-5	TRBD2	NA	TGTGCCAGCAGTGGCGGGAGCCAAGAGACCCAGTACTTC	CASSGGSQETQYF
TRBV9	TRBJ2-1	TRBD1	NA	TGTGCCAGCAGCGTAGCCGGACAGGGTCCGGGGAATGAGCAGTTCTTC	CASSVAGQGPGNEQFF
TRBV5-1	TRBJ2-5	TRBD2	NA	TGCGCCAGCAGTTCAGCGGGAGGGCAAGAGACCCAGTACTTC	CASSSAGGQETQYF